Listed here are 9 T cell receptor beta chains from one sample, sequenced in a study of cytomegalovirus exposure and HLA in healthy donors. Generated by immunoSEQ multiplex PCR, the TCRdb table keeps only in-frame clones and is missing some. The sample has roughly 73,000 clones, 90% to 95% seen once; the top ten hold about 1.4%. The sample was PBMCs. Receptor source: a man younger than 35 in good health and CMV-seropositive.

This sequence joins TRBV5-5 and TRBJ1-5, with TRBD1 identical over 7 bases. Losses at the gene ends were 4 bases for V and 4 bases for J; bases not matched to a gene: 11. This CDR3 is 16 amino acids long. CDR1 SGHKS and CDR2 YYEKEE come from the germline V gene (reference sequence). The CDR3 nucleotides read TGTGCCAGCAGCCAAATGATCGACAGGGTGAATCAGCCCCAGCATTTT. Its protein product is CASSQMIDRVNQPQHF.

For the CDR3, the DNA is TGTGCCAGCAGTTGGCGGACAGGGGGCACTGAAGCTTTCTTT. Its translation: CASSWRTGGTEAFF. V is TRBV27 and J is TRBJ1-1, with 10 bases identical to TRBD1. Germline CDR1 MNHEY, CDR2 SMNVEV (reference sequence). The V and J ends lost 4 bases and 4 bases, in that order; junction bases with no gene match: 3. The CDR3 spans 14 residues.

The chain uses TRBV5-4 and TRBJ2-7, with D maybe TRBD2 (6 bases). Germline V CDR1 and CDR2: SGHNT, YYREEE (reference sequence). This CDR3 is 14 amino acids long. Trimming left V 3 bases short and J 4 bases short, with 14 bases between. CDR3 protein: CASSSYGSLYEQYF. CDR3 in DNA: TGTGCCAGCAGCTCGTACGGGAGTCTGTACGAGCAGTACTTC.

This clone showed up just once. The chain is built from TRBV6-5 and TRBJ2-1; TRBD2 aligns across 10 bases. CDR1 is MNHEY and CDR2 is SVGAGI in the germline V gene. The CDR3 runs 15 residues. J gave up 4 bases and V 0 bases, and 0 bases lay outside the gene matches. This CDR3 is CASSYSTSGYNEQFF. The CDR3 nucleotides are TGTGCCAGCAGTTACTCGACTAGCGGGTACAATGAGCAGTTCTTC.

CDR3 nucleotides: TGTGCCAGCAGCGAGGACAGGGGGGACTATGGCTACACCTTC. Amino acid sequence: CASSEDRGDYGYTF. J is TRBJ1-2 and V is TRBV7-9, with 10 bases aligning to TRBD1. The junction had 3 bases not matched to a gene; V was cut back by 5 bases and J by 3 bases. CDR1 is SEHNR, CDR2 FQNEAQ, per germline (reference sequence). CDR3 size: 14 residues.

The J gene is TRBJ2-7, the V gene TRBV5-1; 11 bases match TRBD1. The V and J ends lost 4 bases and 0 bases, in that order; junction bases with no gene match: 21. Looked up from germline, CDR1 is SGHRS and CDR2 is YFSETQ. This CDR3 is built from 21 residues. The CDR3 spells CASSNKPGQGDQSGFSYEQYF. The DNA for the CDR3 is TGCGCCAGCAGCAACAAACCGGGACAGGGGGACCAGAGCGGGTTCTCCTACGAGCAGTACTTC.

The chain is built from TRBV18 and TRBJ1-2; 8 bases match TRBD1. The length of the CDR3 is 13 residues. V lost 6 bases to trimming and J lost 8 bases; unmatched junction nucleotides: 8. In germline, CDR1 is KGHSH, CDR2 LQKENI. CDR3 in DNA: TGTGCCAGCTCGCCGGACAGGGAGAGAGGCTACACCTTC. Translation: CASSPDRERGYTF. The variable domain in full, with the rest retrieved from reference TRBV18 and TRBJ1-2, is NAGVMQNPRHLVRRRGQEARLRCSPMKGHSHVYWYRQLPEEGLKFMVYLQKENIIDESGMPKERFSAEFPKEGPSILRIQQVVRGDSAAYFCASSPDRERGYTFGSGTRLTVV.

The chain recombines TRBV28 with TRBJ1-5, with 7 bases that match TRBD1. From germline, CDR1 is MDHEN and CDR2 SYDVKM. V shed 5 bases and J 4 bases; nucleotides not matched to a gene: 14. The CDR3 extends over 17 amino acids. The CDR3 coding sequence is TGTGCCAGCAGTACTTCCTACGACAGGGTTGCAAATCAGCCCCAGCATTTT. Amino acid sequence: CASSTSYDRVANQPQHF.

The V gene is TRBV19, the J gene TRBJ1-5; no clear D. The V end lost 7 bases, the J end lost 3 bases, and 16 bases lay between the germline ends. Germline loops: CDR1 LNHDA, CDR2 SQIVND (reference sequence). This CDR3 is built from 15 residues. The DNA for the CDR3 is TGTGCCAGTACCCTCGGGATACTTCCCAATCAGCCCCAGCATTTT. Its translation: CASTLGILPNQPQHF.